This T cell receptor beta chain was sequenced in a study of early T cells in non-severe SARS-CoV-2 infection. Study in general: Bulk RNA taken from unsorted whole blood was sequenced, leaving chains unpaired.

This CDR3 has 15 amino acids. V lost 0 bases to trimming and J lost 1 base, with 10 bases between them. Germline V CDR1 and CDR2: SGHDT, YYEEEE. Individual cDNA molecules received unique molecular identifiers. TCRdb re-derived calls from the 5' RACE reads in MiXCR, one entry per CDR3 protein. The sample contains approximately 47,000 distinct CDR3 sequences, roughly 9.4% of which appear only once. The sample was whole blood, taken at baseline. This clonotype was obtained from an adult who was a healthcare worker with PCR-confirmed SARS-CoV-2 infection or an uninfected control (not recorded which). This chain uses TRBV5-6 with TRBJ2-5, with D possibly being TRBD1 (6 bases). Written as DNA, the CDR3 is TGTGCCAGCAGCTTGGGACAGGCTAGCCAAGAGACCCAGTACTTC. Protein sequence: CASSLGQASQETQYF.